This T cell receptor beta chain was observed in a study of CXCR3-negative and CXCR3-positive naive CD8 T cells. The CDR3 has 13 residues. Comments on this clonotype: As yet, its antigen is unknown.

Study-wide results and caveats: Sequencing showed both naive subsets with comparably high diversity, and memory CD8+ cells much lower. Against CXCR3-negative naive cells, CXCR3-positive naive cells showed more hydrophobic TRB CDR3s. Partial loss of CXCR3 expression followed cryopreservation; most assays used fresh PBMCs.

Researchers prepared the TRB cDNA libraries using 5' RACE with UMI labels. Reprocessing the 5' RACE reads, TCRdb reports a single entry for every CDR3 protein and omits DNA. The ten top clones account for 0.3% to 0.45%, within a sample of roughly 110,000 distinct CDR3 sequences. Cells that were CD45RO-CCR7+CD27+CD95- constituted naive CD8+ T cells. J is TRBJ2-1 and V is TRBV12-3 or TRBV12-4. The specimen was naive CXCR3+ CD8+ T cells from blood. Subset specified: CD45RO-CCR7+CD27+CD95- naive CD8+ T cells expressing CXCR3 (TNR3+). The sequence derives from a human donor in good health. Some clones in this sample may be carry-over from other donors' samples. This chain's CDR3 is CASSFWQSNEQFF.